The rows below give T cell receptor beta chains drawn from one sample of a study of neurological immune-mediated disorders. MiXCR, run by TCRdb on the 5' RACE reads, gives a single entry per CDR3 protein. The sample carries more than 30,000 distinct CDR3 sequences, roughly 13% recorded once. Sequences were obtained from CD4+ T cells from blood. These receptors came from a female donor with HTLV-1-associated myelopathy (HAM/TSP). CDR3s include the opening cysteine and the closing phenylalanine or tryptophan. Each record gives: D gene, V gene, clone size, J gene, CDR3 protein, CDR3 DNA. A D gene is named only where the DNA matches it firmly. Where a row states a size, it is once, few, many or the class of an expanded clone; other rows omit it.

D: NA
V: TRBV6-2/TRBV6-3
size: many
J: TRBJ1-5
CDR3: CASSLDRSGQPQHF
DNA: TGTGCCAGCAGCTTGGACAGATCGGGTCAGCCCCAGCATTTT

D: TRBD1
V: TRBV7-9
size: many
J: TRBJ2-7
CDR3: CASSLVRTGGLEQYF
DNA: TGTGCCAGCAGCTTAGTAAGGACAGGGGGCCTCGAGCAGTACTTC

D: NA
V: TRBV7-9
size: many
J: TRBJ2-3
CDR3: CASSPEGLTDTQYF
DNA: TGTGCCAGCAGCCCTGAGGGGCTCACAGATACGCAGTATTTT

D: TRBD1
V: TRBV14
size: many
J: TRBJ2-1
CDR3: CASSLNRDSYYNEQFF
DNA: TGTGCCAGCAGCCTCAACCGGGACAGCTACTACAATGAGCAGTTCTTC

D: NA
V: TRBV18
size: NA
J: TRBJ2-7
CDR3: CASSPRPDGSYEQYF
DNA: TGTGCCAGCTCACCACGACCGGACGGATCCTACGAGCAGTACTTC

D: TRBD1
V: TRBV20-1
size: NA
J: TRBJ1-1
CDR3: CSAPGQGKTEAFF
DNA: TGCAGTGCGCCGGGACAGGGTAAAACTGAAGCTTTCTTT

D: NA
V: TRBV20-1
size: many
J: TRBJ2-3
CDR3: CSASAGRTDTQYF
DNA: TGCAGTGCTAGTGCCGGAAGGACAGATACGCAGTATTTT

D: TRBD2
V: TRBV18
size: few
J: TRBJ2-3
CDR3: CASSPQIAGLTDTQYF
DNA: TGTGCCAGCTCACCACAAATAGCGGGCCTCACAGATACGCAGTATTTT

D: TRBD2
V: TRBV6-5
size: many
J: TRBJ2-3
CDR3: CASSYSSGTSGGGTDTQYF
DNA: TGTGCCAGCAGTTACTCCTCCGGGACTAGCGGGGGGGGTACAGATACGCAGTATTTT

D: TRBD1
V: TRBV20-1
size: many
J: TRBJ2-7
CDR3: CSALRQGATYEQYF
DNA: TGCAGTGCCCTAAGACAGGGGGCAACCTACGAGCAGTACTTC

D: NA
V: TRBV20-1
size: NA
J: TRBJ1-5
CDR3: CGASRGSAANQPQHF
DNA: TGCGGTGCTAGTAGGGGGTCAGCGGCGAATCAGCCCCAGCATTTT

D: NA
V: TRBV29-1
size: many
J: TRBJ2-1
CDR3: CSVEDRRDTYNEQFF
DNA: TGCAGCGTTGAAGATAGACGGGACACCTACAATGAGCAGTTCTTC

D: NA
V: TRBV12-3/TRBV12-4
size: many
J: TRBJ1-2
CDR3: CASSLVGWAPTNYGYTF
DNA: TGTGCCAGCAGTTTAGTTGGGTGGGCCCCAACTAACTATGGCTACACCTTC

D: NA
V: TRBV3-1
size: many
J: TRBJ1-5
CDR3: CASSSQGFGQPQHF
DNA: TGTGCCAGCAGCTCACAGGGATTCGGACAGCCCCAGCATTTT

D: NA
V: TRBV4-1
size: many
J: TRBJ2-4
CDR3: CASSQSYQLAKNIQYF
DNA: TGCGCCAGCAGCCAATCATATCAGCTAGCCAAAAACATTCAGTACTTC

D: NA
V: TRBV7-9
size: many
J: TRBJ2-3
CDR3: CASSLPWGPDISTDTQYF
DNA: TGTGCCAGCAGCCTCCCTTGGGGACCCGACATTAGCACAGATACGCAGTATTTT

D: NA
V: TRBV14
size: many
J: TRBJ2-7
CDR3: CASSPRGRDREQYF
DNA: TGTGCCAGCAGCCCTCGGGGCAGGGATCGCGAGCAGTACTTC

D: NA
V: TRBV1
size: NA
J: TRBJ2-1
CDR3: CISSQDQLSGDDNEQFF
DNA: TGCATCAGCAGCCAAGATCAATTATCGGGAGACGACAATGAGCAGTTCTTC